The 30 T cell receptor beta chains given below trace back to one sample, sequenced in a study of T-cell memory formation after mild COVID-19. From the 5' RACE reads, TCRdb called clonotypes with MiXCR, one entry per CDR3 protein. The repertoire holds around 200,000 distinct CDR3 sequences, with around 9.5% as singletons. The specimen was PBMCs or a T cell subset sorted from them (not recorded which). The receptors derive from a man aged 18 to 30 who had mild COVID-19 (a few samples of this study predate the infection). Cell type and time point are not known.

This clonotype was counted ten times or more. The V call is TRBV28, the J call TRBJ2-1; 11 bases are a match to TRBD2. Germline CDR1 MDHEN, CDR2 SYDVKM. CDR3 size: 19 residues. V shed 1 base, J shed 14 bases, and the junction held 22 bases outside the gene matches. CDR3 sequence: CASSLLAGGPGIFTAFEFF. CDR3 DNA sequence: TGTGCCAGCAGTTTATTAGCGGGGGGGCCTGGTATTTTTACGGCATTTGAGTTCTTC.

This clonotype was recorded a few times. V is TRBV10-3 and J is TRBJ2-7; D unresolved. Per the germline V gene, CDR1 is ENHRY and CDR2 is SYGVKD. This CDR3 contains 13 residues. Trimming left V 10 bases short and J 2 bases short, with 15 bases between. CDR3 sequence reads: CATHPGSTYEQYF. The CDR3 nucleotides read TGTGCCACCCATCCAGGCTCTACCTACGAGCAGTACTTC.

This clonotype was counted ten times or more. CDR3 DNA sequence: TGTGCCAGCACTAGGACAGGATCTTACGAGCAGTACTTC. This translates into CASTRTGSYEQYF. The rearrangement joins TRBV2 to TRBJ2-7; TRBD1 matches at 7 bases. Germline V gene data show CDR1 as SNHLY and CDR2 as FYNNEI. V trimming: 7 bases; J trimming: 4 bases; junction bases outside the gene matches: 7. CDR3 length: 13 residues.

This clonotype has more than one count but fewer than ten. The chain combines TRBV6-2 or TRBV6-3 with TRBJ2-3; D is unresolved. Trimming left V 4 bases short and J 7 bases short, with 6 bases between. The germline V gene has CDR1 MNHEY and CDR2 SVGEGT. The CDR3 extends over 11 amino acids. The CDR3 nucleotides are TGTGCCAGCAGTTCCGTAAATACGCAGTATTTT. As protein: CASSSVNTQYF.

This chain joins TRBV6-5 and TRBJ2-3; 8 nucleotides match TRBD1. V dropped 9 bases and J dropped 0; count of bases not matched to a gene: 2. The CDR3 runs 13 residues. Germline V gene lookup returns CDR1 MNHEY and CDR2 SVGAGI. This CDR3 reads CASRQGSTDTQYF. DNA for the CDR3: TGTGCCAGTCGACAGGGGAGCACAGATACGCAGTATTTT.

This clonotype was seen a handful of times. The rearrangement joins TRBV29-1 to TRBJ2-3; tentatively, D is TRBD1 or TRBD2 (5 bases each). Germline CDR1 and CDR2: SQVTM and ANQGSEA. Trimming took off 6 bases at V and 0 bases at J, with 16 bases between the two ends. This CDR3 region has 15 residues. The DNA of the CDR3 is TGCAGCGTAGCCAAGGGGACGTCTAGCACAGATACGCAGTATTTT. The encoded protein is CSVAKGTSSTDTQYF.

This sequence joins TRBV4-1 and TRBJ1-1; D is unresolved. The CDR3 covers 15 residues. The V gene's germline CDR1 is MGHRA and CDR2 YSYEKL. Between the trimmed V and J ends, which lost 3 bases and 5 bases, there was a span of 16 bases. DNA for the CDR3: TGCGCCAGCAGCCACGCAGGCGGAAGGGATACTGAAGCTTTCTTT. It is translated as CASSHAGGRDTEAFF.

This clonotype has more than one count but fewer than ten. The CDR3 sequence is CASSSDKNTEAFF. In DNA form, the CDR3 reads TGTGCCAGCAGCTCAGACAAGAACACTGAAGCTTTCTTT. V gene TRBV7-3 combines with J gene TRBJ1-1; no clear D gene. Germline CDR1 and CDR2: SGHTA and FQGTGA. The CDR3 length is 13 residues. V lost 4 bases to trimming and J lost 1 base, with 7 bases between them.

This clonotype was counted between two and nine times. The chain recombines TRBV5-1 with TRBJ1-1; the D gene is possibly TRBD1 (5 bases). The CDR3 is made up of 15 amino acids. V was clipped by 6 bases and J by 4 bases, with 19 bases between them. Germline V gene sequence: CDR1 SGHRS, CDR2 YFSETQ. The CDR3 bases are TGCGCCAGCACTAAAAGGGAGGGGTTGGTCACTGAAGCTTTCTTT. Translation gives CASTKREGLVTEAFF.

This clonotype was detected ten times or more. Relative to the germline gene, one junction end is altered; a read error may explain this. In DNA, the CDR3 is TGTGCCAGCAGTCTAGCGGGGGGGCTCGGGAATGAGCAGTTCTTC. It is translated as CASSLAGGLGNEQFF. V and J are TRBV12-3 or TRBV12-4 and TRBJ2-1; 12 bases fit TRBD2. CDR3 length equals 15 residues.

This clonotype was seen ten or more times. V gene TRBV9 combines with J gene TRBJ2-3; D is undetermined. This CDR3 is 12 amino acids long. V was clipped by 0 bases and J by 4 bases, with 3 bases between them. Germline-derived CDR1 and CDR2 are SGDLS and YYNGEE. This chain's CDR3 is CASSVAADTQYF. CDR3 DNA sequence: TGTGCCAGCAGCGTAGCCGCAGATACGCAGTATTTT.

V gene TRBV7-2 combines with J gene TRBJ2-1; TRBD1 matches at 7 bases. V was pared by 6 bases and J by 0 bases, with 14 bases of the junction left unmatched. The length of the CDR3 is 18 residues. Germline V gene data show CDR1 as SGHTA and CDR2 as FQGNSA. Written as DNA, the CDR3 is TGTGCCAGCAGACCACAGGGGTCCCCCCCTAGCTCCTACAATGAGCAGTTCTTC. This sequence encodes CASRPQGSPPSSYNEQFF.

This rearrangement joins TRBV7-9 to TRBJ2-7, with a weak D call TRBD1 (5 bases). CDR1 SEHNR and CDR2 FQNEAQ come from the germline V gene (reference sequence). V gave up 5 bases and J gave up 1 base, with 12 bases separating them. This CDR3 has 14 residues. The CDR3 DNA reads as TGTGCCAGCAGCGATCGATCAGGGTCCTACGAGCAGTACTTC. Translated, it gives CASSDRSGSYEQYF.

This chain joins TRBV20-1 and TRBJ1-1; D unresolved. This CDR3 spans 14 amino acids. Germline CDR1 and CDR2: DFQATT and SNEGSKA (reference sequence). Trimming left V 0 bases short and J 4 bases short, with 12 bases between. The CDR3 spells CSARDRVGTTEAFF. DNA for the CDR3: TGCAGTGCTAGAGATCGGGTTGGTACCACTGAAGCTTTCTTT.

This clonotype was observed a few times. The chain carries TRBV11-3 and TRBJ2-3, with 7 bases aligning to TRBD2. The CDR3 contains 15 residues. Germline V CDR1 and CDR2: SGHNT, YENEEA. The V and J ends lost 4 bases and 5 bases, in that order; junction bases with no gene match: 9. The CDR3 DNA sequence: TGTGCCAGCAGCTCGAGCGGGGTTCACGAAGATACGCAGTATTTT. Translated, it gives CASSSSGVHEDTQYF.

This clonotype was seen only once. This sequence may be a read error, since a much larger clone differs from it by one base. This sequence joins TRBV20-1 and TRBJ2-7, with D perhaps matching TRBD2 (5 bases). The CDR3 contains 14 residues. The V and J ends lost 7 bases and 3 bases respectively, with 19 bases between them. Germline V CDR1 and CDR2: DFQATT, SNEGSKA (reference sequence). For the CDR3, the DNA is TGCAGTGTTCTCCGGGATGGGTTTAACTACGAGCAGTACTTC. This codes for CSVLRDGFNYEQYF.

This clonotype was counted many times. The chain has TRBV27 and TRBJ1-2; tentatively, D is TRBD1 (6 bases). V lost 5 bases and J 8 bases, leaving 12 bases between the germline ends. CDR1 is MNHEY and CDR2 is SMNVEV in the germline V gene (reference sequence). The length of the CDR3 is 12 residues. In DNA, the CDR3 is TGTGCCAGCAGTCCTACAGGGAGAGGCTACACCTTC. Translation gives CASSPTGRGYTF.

This chain links TRBV19 with TRBJ1-2; possibly TRBD1 for D (6 bases). This CDR3 region has 15 residues. Germline-derived CDR1 and CDR2 are LNHDA and SQIVND (reference sequence). The V gene lost 3 bases and the J gene lost 4 bases, with 15 bases spanning the gap. CDR3: CASSMGGQGIYGYTF. CDR3 DNA sequence: TGTGCCAGTAGTATGGGGGGCCAGGGGATCTATGGCTACACCTTC.

This rearrangement joins TRBV7-2 to TRBJ1-6; 7 nucleotides line up with TRBD1. The V gene's germline CDR1 is SGHTA and CDR2 FQGNSA. The CDR3 extends over 14 amino acids. V trimming: 5 bases; J trimming: 6 bases; junction bases outside the gene matches: 4. The CDR3 DNA reads TGTGCCAGCAGCATGGGACAGTTTAATTCACCCCTCCACTTT. Residues: CASSMGQFNSPLHF.

The chain recombines TRBV4-2 with TRBJ1-5; a weak D match, TRBD1 (5 bases). Deletions cut 0 bases from V and 6 bases from J, with 18 bases between. This CDR3 comprises 17 residues. Germline lookup yields CDR1 LGHNA and CDR2 YNFKEQ. CDR3 residues: CASSQDPMGRAGQPQHF. CDR3 sequence (DNA): TGTGCCAGCAGCCAAGATCCGATGGGCAGGGCGGGTCAGCCCCAGCATTTT.

This clonotype has ten or more counts. The CDR3, as DNA: TGTGCCAGCAGGCAAGGACTAGCGGGGGGCACAGATACGCAGTATTTT. It yields the protein CASRQGLAGGTDTQYF. The genes are TRBV7-2 and TRBJ2-3; 13 positions agree with TRBD2. The CDR3 consists of 16 residues. Trimming cost V 6 bases and J 1 base; bases outside gene matches: 4. Germline loops: CDR1 SGHTA, CDR2 FQGNSA.

This clonotype appeared many times. The rearrangement links TRBV7-9 to TRBJ2-7; unclear D gene. The CDR3 totals 11 residues. CDR1 and CDR2 from the germline V gene are SEHNR and FQNEAQ (reference sequence). Trimming pared 5 bases from V and 7 bases from J, leaving 9 bases between. For the CDR3, the DNA is TGTGCCAGCAGCCCCCTGGGAGAGCAGTACGTC. Protein product: CASSPLGEQYV.

V gene TRBV5-1 combines with J gene TRBJ1-1, with D possibly matching TRBD1 (6 bases). Germline V gene lookup returns CDR1 SGHRS and CDR2 YFSETQ. This CDR3 is 13 amino acids long. Trimming cost V 2 bases and J 7 bases, with 12 bases left between them. CDR3 sequence: CASSFREGGEAFF. CDR3 DNA: TGCGCCAGCAGCTTCCGGGAGGGGGGTGAAGCTTTCTTT.

The chain couples TRBV18 to TRBJ2-7; 11 bases line up with TRBD2. The V gene end was trimmed by 2 bases and the J gene end by 1 base; junction bases not matched to a gene: 10. The CDR3 loop spans 18 amino acids. From germline, CDR1 is KGHSH and CDR2 LQKENI. The chain's CDR3 is CASSPTGGTSGGSYEQYF. The CDR3 DNA sequence: TGTGCCAGCTCACCAACGGGGGGCACTAGCGGGGGTTCCTACGAGCAGTACTTC. Variable domain in full (rest from reference TRBV18 and TRBJ2-7): NAGVMQNPRHLVRRRGQEARLRCSPMKGHSHVYWYRQLPEEGLKFMVYLQKENIIDESGMPKERFSAEFPKEGPSILRIQQVVRGDSAAYFCASSPTGGTSGGSYEQYFGPGTRLTVT.

This clonotype showed up many times. This rearrangement joins TRBV7-2 to TRBJ1-6; D remains unclear. V lost 1 base and J 9 bases, leaving 13 bases between the germline ends. The CDR3 loop spans 15 amino acids. Germline V gives CDR1 SGHTA, CDR2 FQGNSA. In DNA, the CDR3 is TGTGCCAGCAGCTTAGTATCGGGGAAGGGTTCACCCCTCCACTTT. Amino acid sequence: CASSLVSGKGSPLHF.

This clonotype has a handful of counts. The chain uses TRBV7-2 and TRBJ2-1; tentatively, D is TRBD1 (5 bases). V was shortened by 5 bases and J by 9 bases, with 14 bases between the two germline ends. The CDR3 has 13 amino acids. Looked up from germline, CDR1 is SGHTA and CDR2 is FQGNSA. Written as DNA, the CDR3 is TGTGCCAGCAGCGAGACAGCCTCCACTGAGCAGTTCTTC. Translating gives CASSETASTEQFF.

This clonotype has more than one count but fewer than ten. This chain joins TRBV4-1 and TRBJ1-1, with 7 bases identical to TRBD1. Germline loops: CDR1 MGHRA, CDR2 YSYEKL. The V gene end was trimmed by 2 bases and the J gene end by 4 bases; junction bases not matched to a gene: 7. CDR3 size: 15 residues. The CDR3 spells CASSQNRGEGTEAFF. Here the CDR3 DNA reads TGCGCCAGCAGCCAAAACAGGGGCGAGGGCACTGAAGCTTTCTTT.

This clonotype was seen a handful of times. The chain has TRBV7-2 and TRBJ2-2; D gene uncertain. CDR3 length equals 13 residues. Deletions cut 8 bases from V and 8 bases from J, with 15 bases between. Germline values: CDR1 SGHTA, CDR2 FQGNSA. The CDR3, as DNA: TGTGCCAGCCGTTTAGGACCTCTAGGGGAGCTGTTTTTT. It yields the protein CASRLGPLGELFF.

V is TRBV5-8 and J is TRBJ2-3; a possible D gene is TRBD2 (7 bases). CDR3 length equals 15 residues. Germline CDR1 is SGHTS and CDR2 is YDEGEE. V gave up 6 bases and J gave up 4 bases, with 18 bases separating them. The CDR3, as DNA: TGTGCCAGCAACTCCGGGGGGCAGGGCCCAGATACGCAGTATTTT. This codes for CASNSGGQGPDTQYF.

There are a few counts of this clonotype. The rearrangement uses TRBV4-2 and TRBJ2-3; possible D gene TRBD1, 6 bases. Germline CDR1 LGHNA, CDR2 YNFKEQ. V was pared by 1 base and J by 8 bases, with 22 bases between. The length of the CDR3 is 17 residues. Written as DNA, the CDR3 is TGTGCCAGCAGCCAAGGTGATCTGTGGGGGCCCGCTGTTACGCAGTATTTT. Encoded protein: CASSQGDLWGPAVTQYF.